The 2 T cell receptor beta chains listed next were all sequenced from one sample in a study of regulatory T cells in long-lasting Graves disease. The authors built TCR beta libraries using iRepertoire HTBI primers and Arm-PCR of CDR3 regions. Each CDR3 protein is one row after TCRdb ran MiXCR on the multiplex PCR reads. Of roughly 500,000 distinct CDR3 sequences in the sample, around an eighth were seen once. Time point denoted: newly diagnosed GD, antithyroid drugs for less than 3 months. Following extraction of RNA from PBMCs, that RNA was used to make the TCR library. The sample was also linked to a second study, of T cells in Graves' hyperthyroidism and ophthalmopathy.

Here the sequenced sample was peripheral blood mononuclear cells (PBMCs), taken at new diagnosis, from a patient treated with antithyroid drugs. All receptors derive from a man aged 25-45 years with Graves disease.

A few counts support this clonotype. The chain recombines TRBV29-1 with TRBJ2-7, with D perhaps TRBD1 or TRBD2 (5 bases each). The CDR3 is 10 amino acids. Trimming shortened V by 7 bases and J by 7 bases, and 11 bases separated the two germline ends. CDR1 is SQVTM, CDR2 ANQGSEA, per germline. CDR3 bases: TGCAGCGCTGGGACGGGGGAGCAGTACTTC. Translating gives CSAGTGEQYF.

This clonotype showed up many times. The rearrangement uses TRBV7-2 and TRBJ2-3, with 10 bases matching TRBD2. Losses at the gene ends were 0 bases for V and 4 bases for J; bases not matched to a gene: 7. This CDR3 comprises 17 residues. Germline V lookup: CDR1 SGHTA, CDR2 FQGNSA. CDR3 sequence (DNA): TGTGCCAGCAGCTTAGCGGCTAGCGGGAGTGGCCCAGATACGCAGTATTTT. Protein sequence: CASSLAASGSGPDTQYF.